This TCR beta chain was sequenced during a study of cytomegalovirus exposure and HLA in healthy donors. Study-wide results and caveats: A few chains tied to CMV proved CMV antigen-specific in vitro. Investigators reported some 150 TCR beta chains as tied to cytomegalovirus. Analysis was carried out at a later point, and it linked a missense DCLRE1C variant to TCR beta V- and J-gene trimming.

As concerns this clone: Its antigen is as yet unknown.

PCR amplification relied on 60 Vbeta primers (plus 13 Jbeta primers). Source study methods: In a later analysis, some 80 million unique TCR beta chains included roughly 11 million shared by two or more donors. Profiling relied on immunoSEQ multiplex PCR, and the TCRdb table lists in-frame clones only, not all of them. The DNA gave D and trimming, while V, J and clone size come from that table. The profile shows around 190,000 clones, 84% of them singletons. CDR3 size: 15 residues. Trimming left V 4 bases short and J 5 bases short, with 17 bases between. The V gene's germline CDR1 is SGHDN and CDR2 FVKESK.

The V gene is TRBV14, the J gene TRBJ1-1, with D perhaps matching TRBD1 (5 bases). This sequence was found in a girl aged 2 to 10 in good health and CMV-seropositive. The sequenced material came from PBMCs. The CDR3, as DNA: TGTGCCAGCAGCCCAGACGGTCAGGGAGGTACTGAAGCTTTCTTT. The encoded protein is CASSPDGQGGTEAFF.